The T cell receptor beta chain described here comes from a study of cytomegalovirus exposure and HLA in healthy donors. Turning to the study itself: From donors who were HLA-typed, an early data release held approximately 80 million unique TCRs.

The CDR3 covers 13 residues. Per germline, CDR1 LNHNV and CDR2 YYDKDF (reference sequence). V was pared by 5 bases and J by 5 bases, with 10 bases between. Study conclusions and caveats: TCR beta V- and J-gene trimming, according to a later analysis, was linked to a missense DCLRE1C variant.

Use of 60 Vbeta and 13 Jbeta primers characterized the PCR. Profiling relied on immunoSEQ multiplex PCR, and the TCRdb table lists in-frame clones only, not all of them. The repertoire holds 200,000 to 250,000 clones, with 65% to 80% as singletons. On this clone itself: Its antigen is unknown.

This receptor was obtained from a girl aged 2 to 10 in good health and CMV-seronegative. This chain uses TRBV15 with TRBJ2-1; D is perhaps TRBD1 (6 bases). What was sequenced was PBMCs. CDR3 region: CATSSGQHNEQFF. The CDR3, as DNA: TGTGCCACCAGCTCAGGACAGCACAATGAGCAGTTCTTC. Variable domain in full (rest from reference TRBV15 and TRBJ2-1): DAMVIQNPRYQVTQFGKPVTLSCSQTLNHNVMYWYQQKSSQAPKLLFHYYDKDFNNEADTPDNFQSRRPNTSFCFLDIRSPGLGDTAMYLCATSSGQHNEQFFGPGTRLTVL.